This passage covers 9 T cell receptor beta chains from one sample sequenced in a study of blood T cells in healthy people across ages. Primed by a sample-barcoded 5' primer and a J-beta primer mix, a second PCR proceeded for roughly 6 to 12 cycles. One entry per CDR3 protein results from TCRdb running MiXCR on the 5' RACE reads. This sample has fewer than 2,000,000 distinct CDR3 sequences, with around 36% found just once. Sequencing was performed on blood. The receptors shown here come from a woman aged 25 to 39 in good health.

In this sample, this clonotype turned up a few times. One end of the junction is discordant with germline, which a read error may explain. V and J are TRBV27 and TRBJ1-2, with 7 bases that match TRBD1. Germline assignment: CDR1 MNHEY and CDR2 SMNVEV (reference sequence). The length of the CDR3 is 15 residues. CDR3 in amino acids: CASRRTGSFMDGYTF. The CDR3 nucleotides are TGTGCGAGCAGACGGACAGGTAGTTTCATGGATGGCTACACCTTC.

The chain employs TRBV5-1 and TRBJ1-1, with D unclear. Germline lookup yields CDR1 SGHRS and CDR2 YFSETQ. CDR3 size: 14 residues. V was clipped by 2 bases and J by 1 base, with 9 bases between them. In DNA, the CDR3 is TGCGCCAGCAGCTTAGACTGGACGAACACTGAAGCTTTCTTT. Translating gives CASSLDWTNTEAFF.

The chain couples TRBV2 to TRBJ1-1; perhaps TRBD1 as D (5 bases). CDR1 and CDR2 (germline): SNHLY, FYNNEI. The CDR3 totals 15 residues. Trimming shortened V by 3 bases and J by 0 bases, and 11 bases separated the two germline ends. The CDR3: CASSEGRKMNTEAFF. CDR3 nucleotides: TGTGCCAGCAGTGAGGGACGTAAGATGAACACTGAAGCTTTCTTT.

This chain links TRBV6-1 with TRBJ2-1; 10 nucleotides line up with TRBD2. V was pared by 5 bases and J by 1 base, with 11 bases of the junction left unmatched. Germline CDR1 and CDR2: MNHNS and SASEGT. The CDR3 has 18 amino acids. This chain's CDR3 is CASSTSPSGSPSYNEQFF. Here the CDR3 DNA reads TGTGCCAGCAGTACCAGCCCTAGCGGGAGCCCGTCCTACAATGAGCAGTTCTTC.

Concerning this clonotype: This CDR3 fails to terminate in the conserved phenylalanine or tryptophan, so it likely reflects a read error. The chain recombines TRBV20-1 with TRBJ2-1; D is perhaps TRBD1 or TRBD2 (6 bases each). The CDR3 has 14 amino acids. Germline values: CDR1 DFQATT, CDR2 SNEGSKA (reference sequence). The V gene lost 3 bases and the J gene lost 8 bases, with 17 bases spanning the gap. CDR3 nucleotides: TGCAGTGCTAGCCCCGGGGGCGCAGGGGATGAGCAGTTCTTA. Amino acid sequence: CSASPGGAGDEQFL.

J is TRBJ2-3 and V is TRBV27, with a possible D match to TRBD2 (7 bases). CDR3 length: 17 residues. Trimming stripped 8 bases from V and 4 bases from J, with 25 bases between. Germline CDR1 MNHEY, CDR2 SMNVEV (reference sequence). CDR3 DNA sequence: TGTGCCAGCTCCTCGTTGGGGGCGGGAGCAGCCTCAGATACGCAGTATTTT. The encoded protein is CASSSLGAGAASDTQYF.

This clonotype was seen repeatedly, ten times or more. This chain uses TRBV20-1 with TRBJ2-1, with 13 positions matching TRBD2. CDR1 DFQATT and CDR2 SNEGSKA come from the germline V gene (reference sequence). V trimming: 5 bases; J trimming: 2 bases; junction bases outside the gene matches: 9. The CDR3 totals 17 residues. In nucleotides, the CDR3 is TGCAGTGCTCCAAGGACTAGCGGGAGAAGAGCCTACAATGAGCAGTTCTTC. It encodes CSAPRTSGRRAYNEQFF.

CDR3 amino acids: CASSTPIRNYGYTF. CDR3 in DNA: TGTGCCAGTAGTACTCCCATAAGGAACTATGGCTACACCTTC. The V and J genes are TRBV19 and TRBJ1-2, with D uncertain. V shed 4 bases and J shed 2 bases, with 11 bases lying between them. The V gene's germline CDR1 is LNHDA and CDR2 SQIVND (reference sequence). This CDR3 is 14 amino acids long.

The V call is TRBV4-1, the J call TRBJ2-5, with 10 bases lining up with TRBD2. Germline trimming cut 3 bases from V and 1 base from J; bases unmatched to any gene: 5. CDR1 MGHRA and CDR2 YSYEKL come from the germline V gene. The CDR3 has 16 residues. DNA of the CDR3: TGCGCCAGCAGCCAGCTTAGCGGGGGGCCCCAAGAGACCCAGTACTTC. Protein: CASSQLSGGPQETQYF.